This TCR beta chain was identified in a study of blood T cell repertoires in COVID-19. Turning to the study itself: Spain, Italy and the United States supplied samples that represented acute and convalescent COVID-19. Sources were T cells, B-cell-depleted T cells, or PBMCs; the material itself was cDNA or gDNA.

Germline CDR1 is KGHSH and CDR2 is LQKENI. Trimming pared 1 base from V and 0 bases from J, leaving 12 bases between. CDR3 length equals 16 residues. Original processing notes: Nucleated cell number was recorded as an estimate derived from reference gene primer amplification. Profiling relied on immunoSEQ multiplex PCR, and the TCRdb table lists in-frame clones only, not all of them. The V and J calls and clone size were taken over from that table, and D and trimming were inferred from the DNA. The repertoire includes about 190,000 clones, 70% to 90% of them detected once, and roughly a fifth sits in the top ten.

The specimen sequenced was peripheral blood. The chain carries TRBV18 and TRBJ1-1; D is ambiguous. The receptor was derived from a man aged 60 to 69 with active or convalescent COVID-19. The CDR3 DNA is TGTGCCAGCTCACCACGGCCCGCAGATATGAACACTGAAGCTTTCTTT. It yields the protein CASSPRPADMNTEAFF.